The 26 T cell receptor beta chains below all came from one sample that was sequenced in a study of shared clonotypes between healthy human individuals. CD8 cells regarded as naive lacked CD45RO, were positively chosen for CCR7, and omitted terminally differentiated effector memory CD45RA+ cells. Data came from immunoSEQ multiplex PCR; TCRdb stores just in-frame clones and leaves some out. The sample includes about 580,000 clones, nearly 98% of them seen just once. The sample consisted of naive CD8+ T cells sorted from blood. Receptors originate from a man aged 30 to 39 in good health.

The V gene is TRBV15, the J gene TRBJ2-2; possible D gene TRBD1, 6 bases. Germline CDR1 is LNHNV and CDR2 is YYDKDF (reference sequence). V was pared by 5 bases and J by 3 bases, with 25 bases between. The CDR3 has 19 amino acids. The DNA of the CDR3 is TGTGCCACCAGCCGGACGACACGCAGGGGACCCTTTGACACCGGGGAGCTGTTTTTT. This codes for CATSRTTRRGPFDTGELFF. Full variable domain (outside the CDR3, taken from reference TRBV15 and TRBJ2-2): DAMVIQNPRYQVTQFGKPVTLSCSQTLNHNVMYWYQQKSSQAPKLLFHYYDKDFNNEADTPDNFQSRRPNTSFCFLDIRSPGLGDTAMYLCATSRTTRRGPFDTGELFFGEGSRLTVL.

The chain carries TRBV7-9 and TRBJ2-1, with TRBD1 matching 9 bases. The CDR3 totals 12 residues. J was trimmed by 10 bases and V by 4 bases; bases with no gene match: 2. Germline values: CDR1 SEHNR, CDR2 FQNEAQ (reference sequence). CDR3 in amino acids: CASSSDRGEQFF. CDR3 nucleotides: TGTGCCAGCAGCTCAGACAGGGGGGAGCAGTTCTTC.

The chain has TRBV28 and TRBJ2-1; 10 nucleotides match TRBD2. With 10 bases clipped from V and 6 bases from J, the junction kept 12 bases outside the gene matches. Germline assignment: CDR1 MDHEN and CDR2 SYDVKM. The CDR3 is 15 amino acids. The DNA of the CDR3 is TGTGCCACCGCACGGACCCTAGCGGGAGTCAATGAGCAGTTCTTC. The encoded protein is CATARTLAGVNEQFF.

The CDR3 reads CATSRERTITDTQYF. The CDR3 bases are TGTGCCACCAGCAGAGAACGGACTATCACAGATACGCAGTATTTT. This sequence joins TRBV15 and TRBJ2-3, with D tentatively TRBD2 (6 bases). V lost 0 bases to trimming and J lost 2 bases, with 9 bases between them. The CDR3 covers 15 residues. CDR1 and CDR2 (germline): LNHNV, YYDKDF (reference sequence).

V gene TRBV25-1 combines with J gene TRBJ2-3, with 9 bases lining up with TRBD1. The trim removed 4 bases at V and 1 base at J, leaving 9 bases unmatched. The CDR3 has 17 amino acids. From germline, CDR1 is MGHDK and CDR2 SYGVNS. The chain's CDR3 is CASSVGTGRIRTDTQYF. DNA of the CDR3: TGTGCCAGCAGTGTCGGGACAGGGAGAATTCGCACAGATACGCAGTATTTT.

The chain employs TRBV2 and TRBJ2-2; possibly TRBD2 for D (6 bases). The CDR3 covers 14 residues. The V end was cut by 5 bases, the J end by 4 bases, with 11 bases between. Germline lookup yields CDR1 SNHLY and CDR2 FYNNEI. The CDR3 sequence is CASSRRGTTGELFF. Here the CDR3 DNA reads TGTGCCAGCAGTAGACGGGGGACCACCGGGGAGCTGTTTTTT.

This chain connects TRBV27 to TRBJ2-1; 8 bases are shared with TRBD2. This CDR3 contains 16 residues. J lost 4 bases, V lost 1 base, and 6 bases had no gene match. CDR1 is MNHEY, CDR2 SMNVEV, per germline (reference sequence). The CDR3 loop reads CASSLFREGPYNEQFF. In DNA, the CDR3 is TGTGCCAGCAGTTTATTCCGGGAGGGGCCGTACAATGAGCAGTTCTTC.

This rearrangement joins TRBV9 to TRBJ2-7, with a tentative D call TRBD2 (6 bases). The CDR3 has 15 residues. The V gene lost 2 bases and the J gene lost 4 bases, with 16 bases spanning the gap. Germline-derived CDR1 and CDR2 are SGDLS and YYNGEE. The DNA for the CDR3 is TGTGCCAGCAGCGTCGCAGGGCTAGCGAGTTACGAGCAGTACTTC. Its protein is CASSVAGLASYEQYF.

The chain is built from TRBV7-3 and TRBJ1-2; no clear D. Trimming shortened V by 2 bases and J by 7 bases, and 11 bases separated the two germline ends. Germline CDR1 SGHTA, CDR2 FQGTGA. This CDR3 has 13 residues. CDR3 region: CASSLSDRSGYTF. Here the CDR3 DNA reads TGTGCCAGCAGCTTATCGGACCGGAGTGGCTACACCTTC.

The gene calls are TRBV4-1 and TRBJ2-1, with D tentatively TRBD2 (5 bases). This CDR3 contains 15 residues. Germline V gene data show CDR1 as MGHRA and CDR2 as YSYEKL. V shed 0 bases and J shed 6 bases, with 12 bases lying between them. This CDR3 is CASSQDGPSTNEQFF. The CDR3 DNA follows: TGCGCCAGCAGCCAAGATGGGCCTAGCACCAATGAGCAGTTCTTC.

V gene TRBV29-1 combines with J gene TRBJ2-1, with TRBD2 identical over 7 bases. V lost 6 bases and J lost 5; bases outside the gene matches: 28. Germline V gives CDR1 SQVTM, CDR2 ANQGSEA. The CDR3 is 20 amino acids. CDR3 coding DNA: TGCAGCGTAGCCCGGTCGAGCGGGGCCCTTGCGCCGGTGCCCCACAATGAGCAGTTCTTC. It translates to CSVARSSGALAPVPHNEQFF.

V and J are TRBV19 and TRBJ1-1; 7 bases are a match to TRBD1. V lost 7 bases, J lost 5 bases, and 16 bases stayed unmatched. Germline CDR1 and CDR2: LNHDA and SQIVND (reference sequence). CDR3 length: 16 residues. The CDR3 DNA follows: TGTGCCAGTACTCATGCGGCACAGGGGTTGAGGACTGAAGCTTTCTTT. It codes for CASTHAAQGLRTEAFF.

This rearrangement joins TRBV7-9 to TRBJ1-3; TRBD1 matches at 12 bases. The CDR3 covers 19 residues. CDR1 and CDR2 (germline): SEHNR, FQNEAQ (reference sequence). V lost 0 bases, J lost 2 bases, and 8 bases stayed unmatched. CDR3 in amino acids: CASSLAPGQGAVAGNTIYF. The CDR3 DNA reads TGTGCCAGCAGCTTAGCGCCGGGACAGGGGGCAGTGGCTGGAAACACCATATATTTT.

This chain joins TRBV9 and TRBJ1-2; the match to TRBD1 covers 8 bases. Trimming removed 7 bases from V and 5 bases from J; junction bases left unmatched: 4. This CDR3 is built from 12 residues. In germline, CDR1 is SGDLS, CDR2 YYNGEE. As DNA, the CDR3 is TGTGCCAGCGGGGGGACAGGATATGGCTACACCTTC. Protein sequence: CASGGTGYGYTF.

V usage is TRBV28 and J usage is TRBJ2-7; 7 bases line up with TRBD1. Germline CDR1 MDHEN, CDR2 SYDVKM. CDR3 length equals 13 residues. Trimming took 6 bases from V and 4 from J; bases not matched to a gene: 6. CDR3 coding DNA: TGTGCCAGCAGGCCCCCGACAGGGTACGAGCAGTACTTC. It translates to CASRPPTGYEQYF. The full variable domain, rest sourced from reference TRBV28 and TRBJ2-7, is DVKVTQSSRYLVKRTGEKVFLECVQDMDHENMFWYRQDPGLGLRLIYFSYDVKMKEKGDIPEGYSVSREKKERFSLILESASTNQTSMYLCASRPPTGYEQYFGPGTRLTVT.

The rearrangement links TRBV30 to TRBJ2-7; D gene unclear. This CDR3 is built from 14 residues. Germline CDR1 reads GTSNPN; CDR2 reads SVGIG (reference sequence). Trimming took 5 bases from V and 3 from J, leaving 17 bases between them. The CDR3 nucleotides read TGTGCCTGGGGTAGGAAGGAGCTGATCTACGAGCAGTACTTC. Amino acids: CAWGRKELIYEQYF.

The genes are TRBV13 and TRBJ1-1; D is unresolved. V dropped 2 bases and J dropped 1 base, with 11 bases sitting between them. The V gene's germline CDR1 is PRHDT and CDR2 FYEKMQ (reference sequence). The CDR3 consists of 15 residues. CDR3 nucleotides: TGTGCCAGCAGCTTAACCATCTCAGGGAACACTGAAGCTTTCTTT. This sequence encodes CASSLTISGNTEAFF.

The count of this clone is one. The chain recombines TRBV11-3 with TRBJ1-3; the D is unclear. The ends were cut back, 4 bases at V and 4 bases at J, with 14 bases in the middle. Germline V gene sequence: CDR1 SGHNT, CDR2 YENEEA. This CDR3 has 15 residues. Written as DNA, the CDR3 is TGTGCCAGCAGCTCCGGGGATCCACGAGGAAACACCATATATTTT. This sequence encodes CASSSGDPRGNTIYF.

This clone came up once. The rearrangement links TRBV29-1 to TRBJ2-6; D possibly corresponds to TRBD2 (5 bases). In germline, CDR1 is SQVTM, CDR2 ANQGSEA. V was shortened by 1 base and J by 2 bases, with 12 bases between the two germline ends. The CDR3 sequence is 16 residues long. The DNA of the CDR3 is TGCAGCGTTGAAGGAGGGCTGGCTACTGGGGCCAACGTCCTGACTTTC. Protein product: CSVEGGLATGANVLTF.

V is TRBV27 and J is TRBJ2-5; D is unresolved. Germline CDR1 is MNHEY and CDR2 is SMNVEV (reference sequence). Trimming stripped 7 bases from V and 4 bases from J, with 7 bases between. The CDR3 contains 11 residues. The CDR3: CASTSGETQYF. In DNA, the CDR3 is TGTGCCAGCACATCTGGAGAGACCCAGTACTTC.

The rearrangement links TRBV2 to TRBJ1-2; D ambiguous. CDR3 length: 15 amino acids. Germline loops: CDR1 SNHLY, CDR2 FYNNEI. V dropped 7 bases and J dropped 0 bases, with 15 bases sitting between them. The CDR3 DNA sequence: TGTGCCAGCACCGTGGAAGACTACGCTAACTATGGCTACACCTTC. Its translation: CASTVEDYANYGYTF.

This chain connects TRBV25-1 to TRBJ1-4; D may be TRBD1 (6 bases). The CDR3 runs to 14 residues. V dropped 4 bases and J dropped 8 bases, with 14 bases sitting between them. The germline V gene has CDR1 MGHDK and CDR2 SYGVNS. Here the CDR3 reads CASSGKGVWEKLFF. CDR3 DNA: TGTGCCAGCAGTGGGAAGGGGGTTTGGGAAAAACTGTTTTTT.

The DNA of the CDR3 is TGCAGCGGAACCACTAGCGGCAACAATGAGCAGTTCTTC. Its protein product is CSGTTSGNNEQFF. The genes are TRBV29-1 and TRBJ2-1; 8 nucleotides agree with TRBD2. Germline values: CDR1 SQVTM, CDR2 ANQGSEA. This CDR3 region has 13 residues. J gave up 5 bases and V 7 bases, and 7 bases lay outside the gene matches.

The rearrangement links TRBV5-1 to TRBJ2-7; 9 bases align to TRBD2. CDR3 length: 17 amino acids. Germline CDR1 SGHRS, CDR2 YFSETQ. The V segment lost 5 bases and the J segment 0 bases; nucleotides outside the gene matches: 12. CDR3 protein: CASSLPSGRTLSYEQYF. In DNA, the CDR3 is TGCGCCAGCAGTCTACCCAGCGGGAGGACTCTCTCCTACGAGCAGTACTTC.

The rearrangement uses TRBV7-8 and TRBJ1-1; TRBD1 matches at 8 bases. Germline V CDR1 and CDR2: SGHVS, FQNEAQ. Trimming removed 5 bases from V and 6 bases from J; junction bases left unmatched: 11. The length of the CDR3 is 15 residues. In DNA form, the CDR3 reads TGTGCCAGCAGCCAGCGGACAGGGAGTAACCCTGAAGCTTTCTTT. Translated: CASSQRTGSNPEAFF.

The chain employs TRBV5-4 and TRBJ2-1; D might be TRBD2 (6 bases). V was pared by 4 bases and J by 8 bases, with 10 bases between. The V gene's germline CDR1 is SGHNT and CDR2 YYREEE (reference sequence). The CDR3 sequence is 12 residues long. CDR3 sequence reads: CASSTWEDEQFF. CDR3 bases: TGTGCCAGCAGCACCTGGGAGGATGAGCAGTTCTTC.